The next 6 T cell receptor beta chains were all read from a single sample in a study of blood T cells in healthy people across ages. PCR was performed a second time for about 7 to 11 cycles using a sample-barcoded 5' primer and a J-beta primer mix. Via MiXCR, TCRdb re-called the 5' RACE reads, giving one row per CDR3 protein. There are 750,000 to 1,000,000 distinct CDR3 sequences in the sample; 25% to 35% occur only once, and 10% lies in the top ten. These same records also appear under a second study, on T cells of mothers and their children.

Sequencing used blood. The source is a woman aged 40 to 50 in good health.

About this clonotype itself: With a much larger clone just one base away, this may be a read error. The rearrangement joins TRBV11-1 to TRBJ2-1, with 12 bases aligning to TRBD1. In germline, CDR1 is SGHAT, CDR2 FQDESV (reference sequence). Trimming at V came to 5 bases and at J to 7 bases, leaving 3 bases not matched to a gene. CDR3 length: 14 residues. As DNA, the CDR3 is TGTGCCAGCAGCAGGGACAGGGGGCGGAATGAGCAGTTCTTC. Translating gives CASSRDRGRNEQFF.

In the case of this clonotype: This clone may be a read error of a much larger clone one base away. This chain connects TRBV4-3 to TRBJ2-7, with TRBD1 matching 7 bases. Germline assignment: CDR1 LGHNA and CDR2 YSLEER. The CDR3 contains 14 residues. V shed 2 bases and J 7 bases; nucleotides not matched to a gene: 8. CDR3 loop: CASSQTGAYNEQYF. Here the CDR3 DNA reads TGCGCCAGCAGCCAAACAGGGGCCTACAATGAGCAGTACTTC.

The CDR3 here is CASSARTSGGTDTQYF. For the CDR3, the DNA is TGTGCCAGCAGCGCCCGGACTAGCGGGGGCACAGATACGCAGTATTTT. V usage is TRBV7-9 and J usage is TRBJ2-3; 12 nucleotides line up with TRBD2. V shed 5 bases and J 1 base; nucleotides not matched to a gene: 4. The germline gives CDR1 SEHNR, CDR2 FQNEAQ (reference sequence). This CDR3 is built from 16 residues. Full variable domain (outside the CDR3, taken from reference TRBV7-9 and TRBJ2-3): DTGVSQNPRHKITKRGQNVTFRCDPISEHNRLYWYRQTLGQGPEFLTYFQNEAQLEKSRLLSDRFSAERPKGSFSTLEIQRTEQGDSAMYLCASSARTSGGTDTQYFGPGTRLTVL.

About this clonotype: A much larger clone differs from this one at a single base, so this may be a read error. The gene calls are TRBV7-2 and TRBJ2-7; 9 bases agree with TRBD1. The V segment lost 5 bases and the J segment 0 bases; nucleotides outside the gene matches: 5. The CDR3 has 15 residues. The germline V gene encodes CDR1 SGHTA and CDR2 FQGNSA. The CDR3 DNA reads TGTGCCAGCAGCGCGCTGACAGGGGGCTCCTACGAGCAGTACTTC. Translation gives CASSALTGGSYEQYF. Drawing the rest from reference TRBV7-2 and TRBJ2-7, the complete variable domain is GAGVSQSPSNKVTEKGKDVELRCDPISGHTALYWYRQSLGQGLEFLIYFQGNSAPDKSGLPSDRFSAERTGGSVSTLTIQRTQQEDSAVYLCASSALTGGSYEQYFGPGTRLTVT.

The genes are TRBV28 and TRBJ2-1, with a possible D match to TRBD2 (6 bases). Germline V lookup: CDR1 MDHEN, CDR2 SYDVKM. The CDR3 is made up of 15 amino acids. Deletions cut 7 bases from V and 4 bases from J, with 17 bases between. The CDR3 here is CASTTFRDLYNEQFF. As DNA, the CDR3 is TGTGCCAGCACCACTTTCCGGGACTTATACAATGAGCAGTTCTTC.

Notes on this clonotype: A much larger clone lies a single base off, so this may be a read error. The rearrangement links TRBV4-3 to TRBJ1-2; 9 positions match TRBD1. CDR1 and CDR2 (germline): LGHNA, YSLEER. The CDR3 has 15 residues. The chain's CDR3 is CASSQLQGANYGCTF. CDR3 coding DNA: TGCGCCAGCAGCCAACTACAGGGGGCGAACTATGGCTGCACCTTC.